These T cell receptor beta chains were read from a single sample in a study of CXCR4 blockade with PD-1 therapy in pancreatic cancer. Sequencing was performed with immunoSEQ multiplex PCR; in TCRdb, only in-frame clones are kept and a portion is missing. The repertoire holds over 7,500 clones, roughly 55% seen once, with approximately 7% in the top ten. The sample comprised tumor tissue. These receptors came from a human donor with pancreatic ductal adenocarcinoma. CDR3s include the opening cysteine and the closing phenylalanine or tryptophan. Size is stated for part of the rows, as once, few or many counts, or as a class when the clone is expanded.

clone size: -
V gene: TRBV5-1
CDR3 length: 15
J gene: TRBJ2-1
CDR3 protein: CASSLDTHSYNEQFF

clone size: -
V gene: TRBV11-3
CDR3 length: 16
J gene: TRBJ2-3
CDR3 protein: CASSPAGTSDTDTQYF

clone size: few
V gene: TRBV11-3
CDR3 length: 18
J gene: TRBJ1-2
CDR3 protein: CASSLRLIRGQGSGGYTF

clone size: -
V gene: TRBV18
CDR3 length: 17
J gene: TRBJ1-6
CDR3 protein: CASSPTGVSSYNSPLHF

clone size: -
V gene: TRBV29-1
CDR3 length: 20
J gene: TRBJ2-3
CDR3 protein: CSVTLRGTGLAGALRKSQYF

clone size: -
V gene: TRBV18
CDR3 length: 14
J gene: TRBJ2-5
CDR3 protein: CASSPRHVQETQYF

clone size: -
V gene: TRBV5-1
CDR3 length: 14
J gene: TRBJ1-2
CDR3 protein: CASSFVDGGEGYTF

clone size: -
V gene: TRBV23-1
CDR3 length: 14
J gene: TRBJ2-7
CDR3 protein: CASSSSGGSDEQYF

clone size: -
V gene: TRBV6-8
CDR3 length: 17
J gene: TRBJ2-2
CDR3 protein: CASSWGLAGSGAGELFF

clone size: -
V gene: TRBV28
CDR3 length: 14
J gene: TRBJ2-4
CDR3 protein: CAIQSHIAKNIQYF

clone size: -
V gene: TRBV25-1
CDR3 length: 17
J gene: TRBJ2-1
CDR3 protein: CASSESLLPRSYNEQFF

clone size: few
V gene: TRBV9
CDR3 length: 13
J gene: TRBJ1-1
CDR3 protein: CASSREMDTEAFF

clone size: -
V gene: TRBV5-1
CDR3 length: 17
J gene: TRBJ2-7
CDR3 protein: CASSLILAGGTTYEQYF

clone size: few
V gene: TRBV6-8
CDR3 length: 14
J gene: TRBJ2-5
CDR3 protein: CASSDGEVGETQYF

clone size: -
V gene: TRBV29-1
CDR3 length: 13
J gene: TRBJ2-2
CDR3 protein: CSVGTGAAGELFF

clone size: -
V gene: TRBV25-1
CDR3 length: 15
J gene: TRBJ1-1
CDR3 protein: CASSDRTGMNTEAFF

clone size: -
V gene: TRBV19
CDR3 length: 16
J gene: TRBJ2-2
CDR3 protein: CASSTQTGLTTGELFF

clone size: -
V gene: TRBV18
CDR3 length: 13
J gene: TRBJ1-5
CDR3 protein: CASSPREYQPQHF

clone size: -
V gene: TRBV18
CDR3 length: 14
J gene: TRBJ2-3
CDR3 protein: CASSPLRFTDTQYF

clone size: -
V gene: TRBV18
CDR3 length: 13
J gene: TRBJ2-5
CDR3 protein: CASSTQGRETQYF

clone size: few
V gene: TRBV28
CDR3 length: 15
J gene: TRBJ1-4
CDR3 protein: CAIGYPGEDAEKLFF

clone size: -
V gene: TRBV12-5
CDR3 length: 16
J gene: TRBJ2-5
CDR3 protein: CASGLPPLGSEETQYF

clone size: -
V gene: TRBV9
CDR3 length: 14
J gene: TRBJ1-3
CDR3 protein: CASSRLVDGNTIYF

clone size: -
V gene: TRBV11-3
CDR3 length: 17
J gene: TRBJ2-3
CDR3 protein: CASSLKWGLGGTDTQYF

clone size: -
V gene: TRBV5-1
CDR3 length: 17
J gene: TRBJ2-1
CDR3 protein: CASSPGLAGVVYNEQFF

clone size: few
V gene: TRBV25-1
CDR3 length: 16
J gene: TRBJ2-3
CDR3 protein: CASSELSGPFTDTQYF